This TCR beta chain was captured in a study of tumor and adjacent non-tumor tissue in lung cancer. Study overall: Samples averaged roughly 4.2 million productive TCRbeta reads each.

For this clonotype: The junction shows a germline mismatch at one end, possibly a read error.

A modified ARM-PCR protocol with three rounds of nested PCR amplified TCRbeta. TCRdb re-called the multiplex PCR reads through MiXCR, storing one row per CDR3 protein. The data contain approximately 120,000 distinct CDR3 sequences, 66% of them singletons. The template was RNA from unsorted bulk tissue. CDR1 is SGHVS, CDR2 FQNEAQ, per germline. CDR3 length: 14 residues. The V call is TRBV7-8, the J call TRBJ2-5, with 9 bases matching TRBD2. The receptor comes from a man aged 25 to 45 with non-small cell lung cancer. The sample consisted of lung tumor tissue. CDR3 protein: CASSFAGGPGTHYF. In nucleotides, the CDR3 is TGTGCCAGCAGCTTTGCGGGGGGGCCAGGGACCCATTACTTC. The full variable domain, with the rest looked up from reference TRBV7-8 and TRBJ2-5, is GAGVSQSPRYKVAKRGQDVALRCDPISGHVSLFWYQQALGQGPEFLTYFQNEAQLDKSGLPSDRFFAERPEGSVSTLKIQRTQQEDSAVYLCASSFAGGPGTHYFGPGTRLLVL.